This TCR beta chain was profiled in a study of cytomegalovirus exposure and HLA in healthy donors. Findings and caveats of the study: With DRB1 most and HLA-C fewest, TCR association rates differed between HLA loci in a later analysis. Later genetic work tied a missense DCLRE1C variant to beta-chain V and J trimming.

As for the donors, each was a healthy bone marrow donor. PCR used 60 Vbeta primers and 13 Jbeta primers. In the study's own analysis: Unique TCR beta chains numbered roughly 80 million in a later analysis, with roughly 10 million shared. Repertoires were generated with immunoSEQ multiplex PCR, while TCRdb's copy carries only in-frame clones and drops some. V and J calls and clone size are given by that table; D and trimming were obtained from the DNA. Its listing shows 200,000 to 250,000 clones. The CDR3 runs to 13 residues. V dropped 6 bases and J dropped 4 bases, with 12 bases sitting between them. Germline V gene sequence: CDR1 LNHDA, CDR2 SQIVND (reference sequence). Regarding this clone: Antigen specificity is unknown.

This TCR came from a woman aged 25-40 years in good health and CMV-seropositive. Sequencing was performed on PBMCs. The chain uses TRBV19 and TRBJ1-2, with D hard to call. The CDR3, as DNA: TGTGCCAGTAGGGGCGACCACCTCTATGGCTACACCTTC. This codes for CASRGDHLYGYTF.